Here is one T cell receptor (beta chain) with its context. What it recognizes is unknown. Between the trimmed V and J ends, which lost 5 bases and 2 bases, there was a span of 14 bases. The CDR3 is 15 amino acids. Germline V CDR1 and CDR2: MNHEY, SVGAGI. This specimen comes from a study of cytomegalovirus exposure and HLA in healthy donors. In the study overall: Researchers previously reported finding fewer than 140 million unique TCR beta sequences from roughly 200 million T cells. Findings and limits, study-wide: Other equally common chains were less clonally expanded than HLA-associated TCR beta chains, a later analysis showed. Being productive about 87% or about 30% of the time was typical of most TCR beta V segments in an earlier analysis. For cytomegalovirus status, the classifier reportedly gave diagnoses with high specificity and sensitivity.

The primer mix had 60 Vbeta and 13 Jbeta primers. Clones were sequenced by immunoSEQ multiplex PCR, and TCRdb holds only the in-frame ones, with some missing. The sample consists of about 59,000 clones, 65% to 90% of them appearing once. The source is a human donor in good health. V gene TRBV6-5 combines with J gene TRBJ2-3; D call uncertain. Sequenced material: PBMCs. The CDR3 sequence is CASSRVARYTDTQYF. The CDR3 nucleotides read TGTGCCAGCAGTCGAGTCGCGAGATACACAGATACGCAGTATTTT.